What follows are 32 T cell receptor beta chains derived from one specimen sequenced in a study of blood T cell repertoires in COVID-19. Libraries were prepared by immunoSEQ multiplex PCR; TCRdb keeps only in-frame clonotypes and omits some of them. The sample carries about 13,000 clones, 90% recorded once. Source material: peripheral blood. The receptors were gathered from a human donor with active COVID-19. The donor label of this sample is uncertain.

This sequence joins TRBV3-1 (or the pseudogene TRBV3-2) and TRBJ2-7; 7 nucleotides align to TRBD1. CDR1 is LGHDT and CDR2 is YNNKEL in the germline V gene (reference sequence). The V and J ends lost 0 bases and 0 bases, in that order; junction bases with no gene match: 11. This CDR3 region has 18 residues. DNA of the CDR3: TGTGCCAGCAGCCAAGATCCTGGCAGGGGGATCAGCTCCTACGAGCAGTACTTC. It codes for CASSQDPGRGISSYEQYF.

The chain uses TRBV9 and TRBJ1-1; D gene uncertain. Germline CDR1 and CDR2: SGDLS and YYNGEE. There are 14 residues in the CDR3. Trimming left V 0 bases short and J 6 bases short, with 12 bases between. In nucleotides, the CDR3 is TGTGCCAGCAGCGTAGTTGGCGGTGAGGCTGAAGCTTTCTTT. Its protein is CASSVVGGEAEAFF.

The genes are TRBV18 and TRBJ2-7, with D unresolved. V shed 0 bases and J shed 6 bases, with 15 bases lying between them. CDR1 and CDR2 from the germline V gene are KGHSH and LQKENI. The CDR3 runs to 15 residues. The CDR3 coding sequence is TGTGCCAGCTCACCACCGTTGGCGCAGGCCCGCGAGCAGTACTTC. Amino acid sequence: CASSPPLAQAREQYF.

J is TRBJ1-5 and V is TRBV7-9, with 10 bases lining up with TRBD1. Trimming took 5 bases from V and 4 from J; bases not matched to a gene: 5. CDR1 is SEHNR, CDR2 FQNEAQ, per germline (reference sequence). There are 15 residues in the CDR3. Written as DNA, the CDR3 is TGTGCCAGCAGCGACGACAGGGGGCAAAATCAGCCCCAGCATTTT. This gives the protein CASSDDRGQNQPQHF.

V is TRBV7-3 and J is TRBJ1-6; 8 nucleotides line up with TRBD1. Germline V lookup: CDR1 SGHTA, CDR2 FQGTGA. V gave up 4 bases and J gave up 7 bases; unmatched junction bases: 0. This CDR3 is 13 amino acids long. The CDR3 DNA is TGTGCCAGCAGCTCAGGGGGCAATTCACCCCTCCACTTT. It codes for CASSSGGNSPLHF.

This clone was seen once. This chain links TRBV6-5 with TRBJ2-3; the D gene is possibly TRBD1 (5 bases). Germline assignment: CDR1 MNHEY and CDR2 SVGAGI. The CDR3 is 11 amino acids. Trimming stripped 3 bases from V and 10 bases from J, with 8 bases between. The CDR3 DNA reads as TGTGCCAGCAGTTATTCAGGGTCGCAGTATTTT. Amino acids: CASSYSGSQYF.

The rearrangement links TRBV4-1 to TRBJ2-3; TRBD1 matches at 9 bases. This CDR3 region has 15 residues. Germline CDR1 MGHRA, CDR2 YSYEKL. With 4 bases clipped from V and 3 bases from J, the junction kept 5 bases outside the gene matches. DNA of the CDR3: TGCGCCAGCAGCCTAGGGACAGGGCGGACAGATACGCAGTATTTT. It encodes CASSLGTGRTDTQYF.

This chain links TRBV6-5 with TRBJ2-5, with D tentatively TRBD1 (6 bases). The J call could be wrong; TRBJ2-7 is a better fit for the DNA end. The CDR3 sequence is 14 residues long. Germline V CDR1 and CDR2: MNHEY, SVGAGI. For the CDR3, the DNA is TGTGCCAGCAGTTACCGAGGGACATCCTACGAGCAGTACTTC. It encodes CASSYRGTSYEQYF.

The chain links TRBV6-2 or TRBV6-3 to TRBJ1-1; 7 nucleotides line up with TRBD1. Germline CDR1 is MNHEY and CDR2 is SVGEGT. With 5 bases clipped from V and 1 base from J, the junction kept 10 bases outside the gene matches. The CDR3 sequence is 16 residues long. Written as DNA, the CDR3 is TGTGCCAGCAGTAAGCCCTCCGGGACAGCGAACACTGAAGCTTTCTTT. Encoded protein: CASSKPSGTANTEAFF.

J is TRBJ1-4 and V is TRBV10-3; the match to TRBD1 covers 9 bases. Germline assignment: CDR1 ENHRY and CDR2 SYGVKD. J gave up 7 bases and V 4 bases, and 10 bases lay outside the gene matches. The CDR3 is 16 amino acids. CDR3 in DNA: TGTGCCATCAGTGCGGGACAGGGTTCTTACGGTGAAAAACTGTTTTTT. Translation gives CAISAGQGSYGEKLFF.

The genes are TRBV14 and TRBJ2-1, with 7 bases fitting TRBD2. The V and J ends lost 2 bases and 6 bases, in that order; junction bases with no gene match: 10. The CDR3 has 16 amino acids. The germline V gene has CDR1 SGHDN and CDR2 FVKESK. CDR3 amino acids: CASSQKAAGDGNEQFF. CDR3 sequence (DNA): TGTGCCAGCAGCCAAAAAGCGGCGGGAGACGGCAATGAGCAGTTCTTC.

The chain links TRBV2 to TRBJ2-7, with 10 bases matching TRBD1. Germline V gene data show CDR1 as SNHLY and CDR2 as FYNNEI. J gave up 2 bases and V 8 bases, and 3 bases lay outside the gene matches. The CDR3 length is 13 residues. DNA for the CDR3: TGTGCCAGCGTCGGGACAGGGGCCTACGAGCAGTACTTC. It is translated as CASVGTGAYEQYF.

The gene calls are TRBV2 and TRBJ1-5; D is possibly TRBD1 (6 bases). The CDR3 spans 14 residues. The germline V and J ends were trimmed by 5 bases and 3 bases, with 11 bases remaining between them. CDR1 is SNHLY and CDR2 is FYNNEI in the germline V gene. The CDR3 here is CASSSDRNNQPQHF. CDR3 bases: TGTGCCAGCAGTTCCGACAGGAACAATCAGCCCCAGCATTTT. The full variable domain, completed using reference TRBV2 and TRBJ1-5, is EPEVTQTPSHQVTQMGQEVILRCVPISNHLYFYWYRQILGQKVEFLVSFYNNEISEKSEIFDDQFSVERPDGSNFTLKIRSTKLEDSAMYFCASSSDRNNQPQHFGDGTRLSIL.

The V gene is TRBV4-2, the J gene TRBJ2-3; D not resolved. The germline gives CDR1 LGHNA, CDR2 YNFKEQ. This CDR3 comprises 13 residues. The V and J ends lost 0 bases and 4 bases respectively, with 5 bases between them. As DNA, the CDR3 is TGTGCCAGCAGCCAAGAAATCTCAGATACGCAGTATTTT. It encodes CASSQEISDTQYF.

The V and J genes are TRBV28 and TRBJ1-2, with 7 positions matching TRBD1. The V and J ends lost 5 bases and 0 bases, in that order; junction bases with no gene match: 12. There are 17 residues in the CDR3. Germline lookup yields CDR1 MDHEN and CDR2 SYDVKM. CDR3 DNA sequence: TGTGCCAGCAGTGGAAGACAGGGACGCCAAGCTAACTATGGCTACACCTTC. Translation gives CASSGRQGRQANYGYTF.

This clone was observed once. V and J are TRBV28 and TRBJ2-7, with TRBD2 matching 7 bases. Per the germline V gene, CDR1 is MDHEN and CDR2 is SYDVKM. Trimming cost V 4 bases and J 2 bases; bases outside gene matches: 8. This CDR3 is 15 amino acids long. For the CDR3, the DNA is TGTGCCAGCAGTTCCCCCCTAGCGGCCCCCTACGAGCAGTACTTC. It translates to CASSSPLAAPYEQYF.

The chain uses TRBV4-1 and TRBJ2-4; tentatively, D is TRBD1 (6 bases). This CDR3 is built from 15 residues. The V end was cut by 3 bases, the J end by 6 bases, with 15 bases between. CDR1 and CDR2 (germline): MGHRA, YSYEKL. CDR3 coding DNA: TGCGCCAGCAGCCAGGCTCCAGGGGTAACAAACATTCAGTACTTC. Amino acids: CASSQAPGVTNIQYF.

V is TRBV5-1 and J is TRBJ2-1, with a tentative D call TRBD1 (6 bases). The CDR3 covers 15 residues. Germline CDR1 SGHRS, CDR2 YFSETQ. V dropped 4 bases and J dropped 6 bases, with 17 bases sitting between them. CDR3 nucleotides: TGCGCCAGCAGCCGGGAAGGGGGTAGTCGCAATGAGCAGTTCTTC. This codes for CASSREGGSRNEQFF.

CDR3 bases: TGTGCCAGCAGGAGATCGAGCCCCGGGGAGCTGTTTTTT. Protein sequence: CASRRSSPGELFF. The chain employs TRBV7-2 and TRBJ2-2; D call uncertain. Deletions cut 6 bases from V and 6 bases from J, with 11 bases between. The germline V gene has CDR1 SGHTA and CDR2 FQGNSA. CDR3 length: 13 residues.

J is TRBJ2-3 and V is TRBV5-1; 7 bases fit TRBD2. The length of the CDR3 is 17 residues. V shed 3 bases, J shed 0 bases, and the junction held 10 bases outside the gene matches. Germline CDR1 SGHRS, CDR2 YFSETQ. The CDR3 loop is CASSWRVRGSSTDTQYF. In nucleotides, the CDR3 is TGCGCCAGCAGCTGGAGGGTGCGGGGGTCTAGCACAGATACGCAGTATTTT.

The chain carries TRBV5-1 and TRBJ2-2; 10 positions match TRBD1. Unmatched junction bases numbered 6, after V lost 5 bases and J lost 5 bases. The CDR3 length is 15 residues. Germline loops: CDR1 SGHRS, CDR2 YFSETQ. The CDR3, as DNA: TGCGCCAGCAGTTCCGGGACAGGGGTTACCGGGGAGCTGTTTTTT. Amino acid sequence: CASSSGTGVTGELFF.

The CDR3 DNA follows: TGTGCCAGCTCACCCATTGCAGATACGCAGTATTTT. Residues: CASSPIADTQYF. This chain joins TRBV18 and TRBJ2-3; D is unresolved. Germline V gives CDR1 KGHSH, CDR2 LQKENI. The germline V and J ends were trimmed by 3 bases and 4 bases, with 5 bases remaining between them. This CDR3 is 12 amino acids long. The full variable domain, with the rest looked up from reference TRBV18 and TRBJ2-3, is NAGVMQNPRHLVRRRGQEARLRCSPMKGHSHVYWYRQLPEEGLKFMVYLQKENIIDESGMPKERFSAEFPKEGPSILRIQQVVRGDSAAYFCASSPIADTQYFGPGTRLTVL.

This CDR3 reads CASRRGTNTGELFF. In DNA form, the CDR3 reads TGTGCCAGTAGGAGAGGTACGAACACCGGGGAGCTGTTTTTT. The J gene is TRBJ2-2, the V gene TRBV19; no clear D gene. Trimming shortened V by 6 bases and J by 0 bases, and 8 bases separated the two germline ends. The length of the CDR3 is 14 residues. CDR1 LNHDA and CDR2 SQIVND come from the germline V gene (reference sequence).

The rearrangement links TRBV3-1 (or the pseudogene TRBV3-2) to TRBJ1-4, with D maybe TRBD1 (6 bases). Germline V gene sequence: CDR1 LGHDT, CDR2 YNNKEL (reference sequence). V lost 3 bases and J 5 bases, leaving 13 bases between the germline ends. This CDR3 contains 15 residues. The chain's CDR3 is CASSHQGGANEKLFF. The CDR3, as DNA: TGTGCCAGCAGCCATCAAGGGGGGGCCAATGAAAAACTGTTTTTT.

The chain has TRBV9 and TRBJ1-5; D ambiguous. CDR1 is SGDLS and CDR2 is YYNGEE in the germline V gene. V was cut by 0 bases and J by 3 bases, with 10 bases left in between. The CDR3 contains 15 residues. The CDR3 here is CASSVGLTVNQPQHF. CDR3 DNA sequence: TGTGCCAGCAGCGTAGGTTTAACAGTCAATCAGCCCCAGCATTTT.

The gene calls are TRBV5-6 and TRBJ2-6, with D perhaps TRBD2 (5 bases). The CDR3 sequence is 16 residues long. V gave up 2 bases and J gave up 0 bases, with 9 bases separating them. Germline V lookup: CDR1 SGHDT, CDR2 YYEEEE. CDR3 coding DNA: TGTGCCAGCAGCTTTCGTCGGGACTCTGGGGCCAACGTCCTGACTTTC. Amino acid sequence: CASSFRRDSGANVLTF.

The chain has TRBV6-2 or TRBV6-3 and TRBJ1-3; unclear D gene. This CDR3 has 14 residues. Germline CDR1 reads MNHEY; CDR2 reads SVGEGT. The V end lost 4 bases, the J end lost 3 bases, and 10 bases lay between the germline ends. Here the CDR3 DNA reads TGTGCCAGCAGTTTCGGGGTGGTTGGAAACACCATATATTTT. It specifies CASSFGVVGNTIYF.

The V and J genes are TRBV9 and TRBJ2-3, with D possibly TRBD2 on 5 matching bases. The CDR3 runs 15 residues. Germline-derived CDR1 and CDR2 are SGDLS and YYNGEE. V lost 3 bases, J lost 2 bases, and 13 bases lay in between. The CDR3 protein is CASSAVGLYTDTQYF. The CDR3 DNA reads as TGTGCCAGCAGCGCGGTTGGACTCTACACAGATACGCAGTATTTT.

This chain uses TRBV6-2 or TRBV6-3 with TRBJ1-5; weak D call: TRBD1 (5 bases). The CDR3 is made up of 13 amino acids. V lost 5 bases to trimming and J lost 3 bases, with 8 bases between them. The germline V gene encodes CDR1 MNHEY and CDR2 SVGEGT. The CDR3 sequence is CASSTGLNQPQHF. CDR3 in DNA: TGTGCCAGCAGTACAGGTCTCAATCAGCCCCAGCATTTT.

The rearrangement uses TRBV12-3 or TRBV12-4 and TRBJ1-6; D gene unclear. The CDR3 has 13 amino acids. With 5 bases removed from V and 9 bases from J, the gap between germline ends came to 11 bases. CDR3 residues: CASSPLAISPLHF. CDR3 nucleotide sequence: TGTGCCAGCAGTCCCTTAGCCATTTCACCCCTCCACTTT.

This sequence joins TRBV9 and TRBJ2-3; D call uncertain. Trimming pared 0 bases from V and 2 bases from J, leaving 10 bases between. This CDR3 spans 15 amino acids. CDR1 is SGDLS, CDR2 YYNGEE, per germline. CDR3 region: CASSVVGSLTDTQYF. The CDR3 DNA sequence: TGTGCCAGCAGCGTAGTTGGTAGCCTCACAGATACGCAGTATTTT.

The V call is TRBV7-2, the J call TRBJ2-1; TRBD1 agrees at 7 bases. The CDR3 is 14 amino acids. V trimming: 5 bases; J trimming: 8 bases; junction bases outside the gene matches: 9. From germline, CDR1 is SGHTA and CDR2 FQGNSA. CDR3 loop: CASSPGQARDEQFF. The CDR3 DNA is TGTGCCAGCAGCCCCGGACAGGCCCGGGATGAGCAGTTCTTC.